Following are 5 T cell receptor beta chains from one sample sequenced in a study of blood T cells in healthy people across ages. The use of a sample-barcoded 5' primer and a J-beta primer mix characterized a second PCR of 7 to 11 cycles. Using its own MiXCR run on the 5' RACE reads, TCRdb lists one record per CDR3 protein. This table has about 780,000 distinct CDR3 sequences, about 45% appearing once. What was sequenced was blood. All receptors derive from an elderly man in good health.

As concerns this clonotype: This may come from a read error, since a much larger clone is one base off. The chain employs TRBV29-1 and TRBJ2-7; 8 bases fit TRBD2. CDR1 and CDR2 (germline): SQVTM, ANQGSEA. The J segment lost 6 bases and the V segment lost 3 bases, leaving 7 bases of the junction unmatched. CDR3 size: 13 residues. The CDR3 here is CSVDRAGAGEQYF. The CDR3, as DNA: TGCAGCGTTGATCGAGCGGGAGCTGGCGAGCAGTACTTC.

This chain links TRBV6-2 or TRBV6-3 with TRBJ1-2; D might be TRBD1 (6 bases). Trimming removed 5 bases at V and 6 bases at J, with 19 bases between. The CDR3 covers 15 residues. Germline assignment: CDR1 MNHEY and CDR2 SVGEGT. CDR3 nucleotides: TGTGCCAGCAGTAATAGGAACCCCGACAGGCATGGCTACACCTTC. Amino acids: CASSNRNPDRHGYTF.

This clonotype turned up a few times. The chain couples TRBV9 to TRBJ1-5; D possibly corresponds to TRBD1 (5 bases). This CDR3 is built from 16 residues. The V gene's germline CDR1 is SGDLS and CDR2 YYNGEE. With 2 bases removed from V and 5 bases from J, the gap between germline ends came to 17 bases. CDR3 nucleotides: TGTGCCAGCAGCGTCTTCTGTAAGGGGCGAGATCAGCCCCAGCATTTT. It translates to CASSVFCKGRDQPQHF.

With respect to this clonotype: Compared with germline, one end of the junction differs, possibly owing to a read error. The CDR3, as DNA: TGCAGTGCTCCACCCGGGACAACAAGCTACAATGAGCGGTTCTTC. Protein sequence: CSAPPGTTSYNERFF. The genes are TRBV20-1 and TRBJ2-1; the D gene is possibly TRBD1 (6 bases). This CDR3 has 15 amino acids. Germline assignment: CDR1 DFQATT and CDR2 SNEGSKA (reference sequence).

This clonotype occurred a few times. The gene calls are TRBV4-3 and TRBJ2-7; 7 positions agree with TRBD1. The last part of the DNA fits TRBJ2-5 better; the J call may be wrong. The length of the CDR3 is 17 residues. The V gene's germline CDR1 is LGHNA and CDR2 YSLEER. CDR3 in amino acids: CASSQPTSRDRDGTQYF. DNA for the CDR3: TGCGCCAGCAGCCAACCCACCAGTAGAGACAGGGACGGGACCCAGTACTTC.